This T cell receptor (beta chain) was recovered during a study of blood T cell repertoires in COVID-19. Study-wide context: Specimens from acute and convalescent COVID-19 originated in the United States, Italy and Spain. The cDNA or gDNA used as material had been derived from T cells, B-cell-depleted T cells, or PBMCs.

Original methodology: The authors estimated nucleated cell counts from reference gene primer amplification. Method: immunoSEQ multiplex PCR; TCRdb's copy keeps in-frame clones and lacks some. The V and J calls and clone size come from that table; D and trimming were worked out from the DNA. The repertoire holds approximately 92,000 clones, with around 84% as singletons. Germline V CDR1 and CDR2: KGHDR, SFDVKD. J lost 5 bases, V lost 5 bases, and 4 bases had no gene match. The CDR3 extends over 15 amino acids. The TCR sequence derives from a man in his 70s with active or convalescent COVID-19. Sequenced sample: peripheral blood. The chain is built from TRBV24-1 and TRBJ2-1, with 11 bases fitting TRBD2. CDR3 protein: CATSVGTSGNNEQFF. CDR3 nucleotides: TGTGCCACCAGTGTAGGGACTAGCGGAAACAATGAGCAGTTCTTC.